The 23 T cell receptor beta chains below were found in one sample sequenced in a study of blood T cells in healthy people across ages. Through a sample-barcoded 5' primer and a J-beta primer mix, a second PCR was run for roughly 6 to 11 cycles. Each CDR3 protein is one row after TCRdb ran MiXCR on the 5' RACE reads. The sample includes 1.5 million to 2 million distinct CDR3 sequences, about 30% seen only once; the top ten take roughly 8%. Sequencing used blood. These receptors came from a woman aged 25 to 39 in good health.

Only a few counts were recorded for this clonotype. The V call is TRBV11-1, the J call TRBJ1-2; no definite D call. Germline values: CDR1 SGHAT, CDR2 FQDESV (reference sequence). Trimming pared 2 bases from V and 6 bases from J, leaving 7 bases between. This CDR3 comprises 12 residues. The CDR3 region has the DNA TGTGCCAGCAGCTTAAAGAGGGATGGCTACACCTTC. Translation: CASSLKRDGYTF. Based on the CDR3 plus reference TRBV11-1 and TRBJ1-2, the full variable domain is EAEVAQSPRYKITEKSQAVAFWCDPISGHATLYWYRQILGQGPELLVQFQDESVVDDSQLPKDRFSAERLKGVDSTLKIQPAELGDSAMYLCASSLKRDGYTFGSGTRLTVV.

The chain has TRBV7-2 and TRBJ1-1; TRBD1 is a possible D gene (5 bases). Trimming left V 7 bases short and J 6 bases short, with 21 bases between. Germline CDR1 SGHTA, CDR2 FQGNSA. The CDR3 totals 15 residues. The CDR3: CASNGYQGASSEAFF. The CDR3 DNA is TGTGCCAGCAACGGGTATCAAGGGGCGAGCTCTGAAGCTTTCTTT.

The chain is built from TRBV5-1 and TRBJ1-1; D not certain. V was pared by 4 bases and J by 3 bases, with 10 bases between. This CDR3 spans 13 amino acids. Germline CDR1 reads SGHRS; CDR2 reads YFSETQ. The chain's CDR3 is CASSPLGDTEAFF. CDR3 sequence (DNA): TGCGCCAGCAGCCCTCTCGGGGACACTGAAGCTTTCTTT.

The V gene is TRBV7-2, the J gene TRBJ2-2; D is unresolved. There are 15 residues in the CDR3. Trimming cost V 4 bases and J 3 bases, with 12 bases left between them. Germline V gives CDR1 SGHTA, CDR2 FQGNSA. CDR3 sequence reads: CASSSAFLHTGELFF. The CDR3 region has the DNA TGTGCCAGCAGCTCCGCATTCCTGCACACCGGGGAGCTGTTTTTT.

Turning to this clonotype: Germline and junction disagree at one end, which may indicate a read error. This chain uses TRBV24-1 with TRBJ2-7, with D tentatively TRBD2 (5 bases). This CDR3 region has 12 residues. Per the germline V gene, CDR1 is KGHDR and CDR2 is SFDVKD. This CDR3 is CAASDATGEQYF. CDR3 sequence (DNA): TGTGCCGCCAGTGATGCGACGGGGGAGCAGTACTTC.

The rearrangement links TRBV2 to TRBJ2-3, with D maybe TRBD1 (5 bases). The V end lost 6 bases, the J end lost 1 base, and 11 bases lay between the germline ends. The CDR3 contains 14 residues. The germline V gene encodes CDR1 SNHLY and CDR2 FYNNEI. The CDR3 region is CASRDKTGTDTQYF. CDR3 DNA: TGTGCCAGCAGGGACAAGACAGGCACAGATACGCAGTATTTT.

CDR3 sequence reads: CASSRDVAETTYEQYF. For the CDR3, the DNA is TGTGCCAGCAGCCGAGATGTAGCGGAGACGACCTACGAGCAGTACTTC. This chain connects TRBV7-2 to TRBJ2-4; a weak D match, TRBD2 (6 bases). The J call is in doubt because the DNA end fits TRBJ2-7 better. The CDR3 sequence is 16 residues long. CDR1 is SGHTA and CDR2 is FQGNSA in the germline V gene.

This clonotype has just a few counts. The V gene is TRBV10-1, the J gene TRBJ2-1; 9 bases are a match to TRBD2. Germline CDR1 is WNHNN and CDR2 is SYGVQD (reference sequence). This CDR3 spans 12 amino acids. Unmatched junction bases numbered 1, after V lost 1 base and J lost 12 bases. The CDR3 DNA is TGCGCCAGCAGTGAGTTTAGCGGGAGGCAGTTCTTC. This codes for CASSEFSGRQFF.

This clonotype was recorded at least ten times. This CDR3 is CASSQGRGYEQYF. CDR3 bases: TGTGCCAGCAGCCAAGGCCGGGGCTACGAGCAGTACTTC. This chain connects TRBV3-1 to TRBJ2-7; D is perhaps TRBD2 (5 bases). Germline V gene data show CDR1 as LGHDT and CDR2 as YNNKEL (reference sequence). This CDR3 has 13 amino acids. Trimming took off 1 base at V and 3 bases at J, with 7 bases between the two ends.

V usage is TRBV20-1 and J usage is TRBJ2-1; 9 nucleotides align to TRBD2. V was pared by 1 base and J by 5 bases, with 9 bases of the junction left unmatched. Per germline, CDR1 DFQATT and CDR2 SNEGSKA (reference sequence). This CDR3 has 16 amino acids. As DNA, the CDR3 is TGCAGTGCTAGAGTTCGGGGACTAGCCCCCCACAATGAGCAGTTCTTC. Translated, it gives CSARVRGLAPHNEQFF.

The genes are TRBV4-1 and TRBJ2-3; TRBD2 matches at 8 bases. V was pared by 1 base and J by 6 bases, with 9 bases of the junction left unmatched. Germline lookup yields CDR1 MGHRA and CDR2 YSYEKL. The CDR3 has 16 residues. CDR3 in DNA: TGCGCCAGCAGCCAAGTTATCCTAGCGGGCATTGATACGCAGTATTTT. It encodes CASSQVILAGIDTQYF.

The chain employs TRBV20-1 and TRBJ1-2; D is unresolved. V dropped 3 bases and J dropped 5 bases, with 10 bases sitting between them. The CDR3 runs to 12 residues. The germline V gene encodes CDR1 DFQATT and CDR2 SNEGSKA (reference sequence). The CDR3 DNA reads TGCAGTGCTAGTGTGAGGGTTTATGGCTACACCTTC. This translates into CSASVRVYGYTF.

This rearrangement joins TRBV27 to TRBJ1-2; D call uncertain. The CDR3 is 14 residues long. Germline CDR1 MNHEY, CDR2 SMNVEV (reference sequence). V shed 2 bases and J shed 4 bases, with 11 bases lying between them. The CDR3 sequence: CASSLTAGLYGYTF. CDR3 in DNA: TGTGCCAGCAGTTTAACGGCGGGCCTCTATGGCTACACCTTC.

This clonotype was seen at least ten times. This chain connects TRBV5-1 to TRBJ2-7; D possibly corresponds to TRBD1 (6 bases). From germline, CDR1 is SGHRS and CDR2 YFSETQ. The V gene lost 4 bases and the J gene lost 6 bases, with 17 bases spanning the gap. This CDR3 has 14 amino acids. Here the CDR3 reads CASSRTVAFGEQYF. CDR3 nucleotides: TGCGCCAGCAGCCGGACAGTTGCTTTTGGCGAGCAGTACTTC.

This clonotype was detected many times. The CDR3 nucleotides are TGCGCCAGCGGAGAAGGGAGGTCCTACGAGCAGTACTTC. It translates to CASGEGRSYEQYF. V is TRBV4-3 and J is TRBJ2-7; maybe TRBD2 (6 bases). V was trimmed by 8 bases and J by 1 base, leaving 12 bases between them. From germline, CDR1 is LGHNA and CDR2 YSLEER. The CDR3 extends over 13 amino acids.

On this clonotype itself: A junction boundary mismatches the germline segment, possibly from a read error. The rearrangement links TRBV7-6 to TRBJ2-7; D unresolved. CDR3 length: 14 amino acids. Germline values: CDR1 SGHVS, CDR2 FNYEAQ. CDR3 coding DNA: TGTACCAGCAGCCCCGCACCTCCTAGGTACGAGCAGTACTTC. Translation gives CTSSPAPPRYEQYF.

For the CDR3, the DNA is TGTGCCACCAGTGATCATGAAAGCTCCTACGAGCAGTACTTC. Amino acids: CATSDHESSYEQYF. The genes are TRBV24-1 and TRBJ2-7, with D hard to call. Between the trimmed V and J ends, which lost 3 bases and 0 bases, there was a span of 8 bases. Germline V gene data show CDR1 as KGHDR and CDR2 as SFDVKD. The CDR3 totals 14 residues.

The sample holds a few counts of this clonotype. This chain uses TRBV5-5 with TRBJ1-5; 8 nucleotides match TRBD1. CDR3 length equals 15 residues. Germline V CDR1 and CDR2: SGHKS, YYEKEE (reference sequence). The J segment lost 4 bases and the V segment lost 4 bases, leaving 7 bases of the junction unmatched. The CDR3 loop is CASSPGTGLNQPQHF. DNA for the CDR3: TGTGCCAGCAGCCCCGGGACAGGCCTTAATCAGCCCCAGCATTTT.

This clonotype showed up just a few times. The V call is TRBV20-1, the J call TRBJ1-1, with unresolved D. The CDR3 consists of 14 residues. The ends were cut back, 4 bases at V and 0 bases at J, with 12 bases in the middle. Germline-derived CDR1 and CDR2 are DFQATT and SNEGSKA (reference sequence). The CDR3 loop is CSANPADLNTEAFF. The CDR3 coding sequence is TGCAGTGCTAATCCCGCAGATTTGAACACTGAAGCTTTCTTT.

Note on this clonotype: A junction end diverges from the germline sequence, so it may reflect a read error. The chain joins TRBV2 to TRBJ2-4; TRBD2 might be the D (6 bases). The end of the DNA fits TRBJ2-5 better, so the J call may be wrong. Germline CDR1 SNHLY, CDR2 FYNNEI. The CDR3 sequence is 12 residues long. The CDR3 reads CAGSRLVETQYF. The CDR3 coding sequence is TGTGCCGGCAGTAGACTAGTTGAGACCCAGTACTTC.

J is TRBJ2-7 and V is TRBV18; maybe TRBD2 (6 bases). Germline loops: CDR1 KGHSH, CDR2 LQKENI. V was pared by 0 bases and J by 3 bases, with 12 bases between. The CDR3 loop spans 15 amino acids. CDR3 amino acids: CASSPPSAGYYEQYF. The CDR3 region has the DNA TGTGCCAGCTCACCACCGTCGGCGGGGTACTACGAGCAGTACTTC.

This clonotype was seen just once. The chain has TRBV20-1 and TRBJ2-7; D remains ambiguous. This CDR3 contains 16 residues. Per the germline V gene, CDR1 is DFQATT and CDR2 is SNEGSKA (reference sequence). Trimming stripped 0 bases from V and 2 bases from J, with 17 bases between. This CDR3 is CSARDRMTQGAYEQYF. The DNA for the CDR3 is TGCAGTGCTAGAGATCGGATGACTCAAGGCGCCTACGAGCAGTACTTC.

CDR3 residues: CASSQPAVSYEQYF. CDR3 nucleotide sequence: TGTGCCAGCAGCCAACCGGCCGTCTCCTACGAGCAGTACTTC. V usage is TRBV14 and J usage is TRBJ2-7; D gene ambiguous. CDR3 length equals 14 residues. Trimming removed 2 bases at V and 0 bases at J, with 8 bases between. Per germline, CDR1 SGHDN and CDR2 FVKESK.